This T cell receptor (beta chain) was documented in a study of blood T cell repertoires in COVID-19 (dated by TCRdb to 2019 to 2021). Context from the whole study: Samples covering the acute and convalescent phases of COVID-19 were provided by collaborators in the United States, Italy and Spain. Nearly every sample came with metadata listing a de-identified subject ID, COVID-19 status, age in years and sex. HLA class I and class II types, where available, came from metadata supplied by the sample provider rather than from assay-based typing. Subjects who had been exposed to COVID-19, were actively infected with it, or had recovered from it provided the deeply sampled blood TCRbeta repertoires that made up the dataset. Samples came from the ongoing ImmuneRACE study (first 160 participants) plus 1,254 subjects from 6 global collaborators. The repertoires were released in a freely available public database intended as a resource for research on the immune response to SARS-CoV-2. The prospective study material was composed of cDNA or gDNA derived from T cells, B-cell-depleted T cells, or PBMCs.

The immunoSEQ Assay, a bias-controlled multiplex PCR, was used to amplify TCRbeta CDR3 regions from genomic DNA. The published analysis was carried out like this. Within the assay, amplification of reference gene primers was used to estimate how many nucleated cells each sample contained. To quantify the absolute abundance of each unique TCRbeta CDR3 rearrangement, sequence reads were collapsed and filtered. For each sample, productive Simpson clonality was calculated as the square root of Simpson's diversity index across productive rearrangements. Entries here come from immuneACCESS through TCRdb and include only in-frame sequences with V and J called. Some clones fail to appear in such tables; in the studies checked, an unresolved V gene covers under half of the shortfall, and the cause of the remainder is unknown. Clone size and the V and J calls come from that table; the DNA yielded D and trimming. The sample table shows approximately 65,000 clones, and 70% to 80% are seen once. Roughly 18% of the sample belongs to the ten largest clones.

CDR1 is given as MNHNS and CDR2 as SASEGT, both from the germline V gene. V loses 4 bases of germline sequence and J loses 2 bases, and the interval between the two ends is 8 bases. The CDR3 has 14 amino acids, counting the end cysteine and phenylalanine. The only DNA kept is the CDR3, 42 bases in frame from the first base. The research as a whole found: The amount of clinical and demographic metadata varied by source and participant and was provided uncurated.

Collaborating institutions collected whole blood in K2EDTA tubes following their own protocols. Collaborator samples were shipped for TCRbeta analysis as frozen whole blood, isolated PBMCs, or DNA extracted from either sample type. As for this clone: The antigen it binds to is not known. The record has no base qualities; no much larger clone is one base away.

The clonotype originates from a man in his sixties with acute or convalescent COVID-19. The sequenced sample consisted of peripheral blood. The rearrangement joined TRBV6-1 to TRBJ1-4; the D gene is perhaps TRBD1, on 5 matching bases. The bases read TGTGCCAGCAGTGGGCCAGGGACTAATGAAAAACTGTTTTTT. Translated, it reads CASSGPGTNEKLFF.